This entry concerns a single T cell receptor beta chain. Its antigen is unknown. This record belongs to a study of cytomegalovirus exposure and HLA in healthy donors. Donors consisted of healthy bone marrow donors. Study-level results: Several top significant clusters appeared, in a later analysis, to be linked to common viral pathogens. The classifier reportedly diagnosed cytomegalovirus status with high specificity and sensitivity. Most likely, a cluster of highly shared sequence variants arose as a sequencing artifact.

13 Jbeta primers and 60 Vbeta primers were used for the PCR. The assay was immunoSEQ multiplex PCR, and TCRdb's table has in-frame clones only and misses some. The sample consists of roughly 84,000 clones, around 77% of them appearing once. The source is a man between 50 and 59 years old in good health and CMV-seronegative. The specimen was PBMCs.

This CDR3 is CAWSRGRNQPQHF. CDR3 nucleotides: TGTGCCTGGTCACGAGGGCGCAATCAGCCCCAGCATTTT. The gene calls are TRBV30 and TRBJ1-5; the D is unclear. Between the trimmed V and J ends, which lost 5 bases and 2 bases, there was a span of 10 bases. The germline V gene encodes CDR1 GTSNPN and CDR2 SVGIG (reference sequence). The CDR3 runs 13 residues.